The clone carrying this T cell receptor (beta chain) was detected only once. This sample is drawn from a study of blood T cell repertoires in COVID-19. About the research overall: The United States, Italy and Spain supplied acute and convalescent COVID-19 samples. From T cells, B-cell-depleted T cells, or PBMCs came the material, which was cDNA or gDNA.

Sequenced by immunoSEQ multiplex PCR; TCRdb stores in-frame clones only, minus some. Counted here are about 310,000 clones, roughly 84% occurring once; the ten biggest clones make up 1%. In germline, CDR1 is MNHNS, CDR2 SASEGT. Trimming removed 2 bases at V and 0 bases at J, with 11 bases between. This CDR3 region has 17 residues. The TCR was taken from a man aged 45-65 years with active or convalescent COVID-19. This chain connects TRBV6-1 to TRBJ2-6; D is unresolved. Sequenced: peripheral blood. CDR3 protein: CASSERVATSGANVLTF. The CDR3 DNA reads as TGTGCCAGCAGTGAAAGAGTAGCCACCTCTGGGGCCAACGTCCTGACTTTC.